These T cell receptor beta chains were read from a single sample in a study of post-analysis software for immune sequencing data. One entry per CDR3 protein, called by TCRdb with MiXCR from the PCR reads. The sample lists hundreds of thousands of distinct CDR3 sequences; 30% were seen once. The sample comprised blood. All receptors come from a girl under 18 with multiple sclerosis. Both conserved end residues are part of each CDR3. Each record gives: J gene, clone size, V gene, D gene, CDR3 length, CDR3 DNA, CDR3 protein. D genes are given only for firm matches. Only some rows state a clone size, as once, few, many or a class for expanded clones.

>TRBJ2-5|NA|TRBV28|NA|16
TGTGCCAGCAGTTTATTACTCCGGGACACAGGCGAGACCCAGTACTTC
CASSLLLRDTGETQYF
>TRBJ2-2|once|TRBV29-1|TRBD1|14
TGCAGCGTAGCCGGGACAGGGAACACCGGGGAGCTGTTTTTT
CSVAGTGNTGELFF
>TRBJ2-7|once|TRBV2|NA|11
TGTGCCAGCAGGGGAGCCAGGGAGCAGTACTTC
CASRGAREQYF
>TRBJ2-3|few|TRBV7-2|TRBD2|17
TGTGCCAGCAGCCCCATAGGACTAGCGGTAGGCACAGATACGCAGTATTTT
CASSPIGLAVGTDTQYF
>TRBJ2-7|many|TRBV29-1|NA|12
TGCAGCGTTGACCGCGGCGGGGACGAGCAGTACTTC
CSVDRGGDEQYF
>TRBJ2-7|NA|TRBV20-1|TRBD1|15
TGCAGTGCTGGACCGGACAGGGATCCTTCCTACGAGCAGTACTTC
CSAGPDRDPSYEQYF
>TRBJ2-2|NA|TRBV6-5|NA|14
TGTGCCAGCAGTTTACTCCCAAGTGCCGGGGAACTGTTTTTT
CASSLLPSAGELFF
>TRBJ1-4|NA|TRBV7-9|NA|14
TGTGCCAGCAGATTACAGAGCCCCAATGAAAAACTGTTTTTT
CASRLQSPNEKLFF
>TRBJ2-5|few|TRBV24-1|NA|14
TGTGCCACCAGTGATTTAGGGCTCGGCGAGACCCAGTACTTC
CATSDLGLGETQYF
>TRBJ2-7|few|TRBV27|NA|13
TGTGCCAGCAGTCCTAATTCGGTTGGGGAGCAGTACTTC
CASSPNSVGEQYF
>TRBJ2-7|NA|TRBV5-6|NA|13
TGTGCCAGCAGCTTCGACAGCTCCTACGAGCAGTACTTC
CASSFDSSYEQYF
>TRBJ2-7|NA|TRBV27|NA|14
TGTGCCAGCAGTTTATCGATGATGGACTACGAGCAGTACTTC
CASSLSMMDYEQYF
>TRBJ2-3|many|TRBV6-5|NA|16
TGTGCCAGCAGCCTAGGATCCGAAAGACCCACAGATACGCAGTATTTT
CASSLGSERPTDTQYF
>TRBJ1-2|once|TRBV3-1|NA|13
TGTGCCAGCAGCCAAGCAGGGTGGCGCGGCTACACCTTC
CASSQAGWRGYTF
>TRBJ1-5|many|TRBV6-1|TRBD1|11
TGTGCCAGCGGGACAGGTCAGCCCCAGCATTTT
CASGTGQPQHF
>TRBJ1-2|NA|TRBV20-1|NA|15
TGCAGTGCTACCAGCGGGGGGGGGCAGGGATATGGCTACACCTTC
CSATSGGGQGYGYTF
>TRBJ1-2|few|TRBV4-3|TRBD1|15
TGCGCCGGCAGCCAAGTGGCCACAGGGGCCGTAGGCTACACCTTC
CAGSQVATGAVGYTF
>TRBJ2-3|many|TRBV29-1|NA|14
TGCAGCGTTCTCGGGGGAGAGAGCACAGATACGCAGTATTTT
CSVLGGESTDTQYF
>TRBJ1-2|few|TRBV27|NA|13
TGTGCCAGCCGCTTGACGATCAACTATGGCTACACCTTC
CASRLTINYGYTF
>TRBJ2-2|NA|TRBV27|NA|13
TGTGCCACCGGGTGGTTGGCGACCGGGGAGCTGTTTTTT
CATGWLATGELFF
>TRBJ1-2|few|TRBV6-5|NA|14
TGTGCCAGCAATTCAGGGGTTTTCGGCTATGGCTACACCTTC
CASNSGVFGYGYTF
>TRBJ1-5|few|TRBV15|NA|15
TGTGCCACCAGCAGAGCAGCCAGGCGCAATCAGCCCCAGCATTTT
CATSRAARRNQPQHF
>TRBJ2-3|many|TRBV28|TRBD1|15
TGTGCCAGCAGTTCCGGGACAGGGTACACAGATACGCAGTATTTT
CASSSGTGYTDTQYF
>TRBJ1-6|NA|TRBV20-1|NA|12
TGCAGTGCTAGGGACCCGAATTCACCCCTCCACTTT
CSARDPNSPLHF
>TRBJ1-4|NA|TRBV20-1|NA|12
TGCAGTGCCGCACCAGGAAATGAAAAACTGTTTTTT
CSAAPGNEKLFF
>TRBJ2-7|few|TRBV7-9|NA|15
TGTGCCAGCAGCTTAGTGACTGAGGACTCCTACGAGCAGTACTTC
CASSLVTEDSYEQYF
>TRBJ1-2|few|TRBV9|TRBD1|14
TGTGCCAGCAGCGCCATGACAGGGAACTATGGCTACACCTTC
CASSAMTGNYGYTF
>TRBJ2-1|NA|TRBV11-2|TRBD2|16
TGTGCCAGCAGCTTATTTGTGACTAGCGGGGGGGCAGACCAGTTCTTC
CASSLFVTSGGADQFF
>TRBJ1-5|NA|TRBV20-1|NA|12
TGCAGTGGACAGTATAGCAATCAGCCCCAGCATTTT
CSGQYSNQPQHF
>TRBJ2-1|NA|TRBV15|TRBD2|19
TGTGCCACCAGCCGAGGAACGGGAACGGGACTAGCGGACTACAATGAGCAGTTCTTC
CATSRGTGTGLADYNEQFF
>TRBJ2-7|NA|TRBV27|TRBD2|15
TGTGCCAGCAGTTTTGGACTAGCGGGAGGTTACGAGCAGTACTTC
CASSFGLAGGYEQYF
>TRBJ2-1|NA|TRBV3-1|TRBD2|16
TGTGCCAGCAGCCCACAGATAGCGGGAGGAAGCAGTGAGCAGTTCTTC
CASSPQIAGGSSEQFF
>TRBJ2-1|NA|TRBV5-5|TRBD2|15
TGTGCCAGCAGCTTGGGTATACTAGCGGGGGATGAGCGGTTCTTC
CASSLGILAGDERFF